These 6 T cell receptor beta chains were sequenced from one sample in a study of monozygotic twins with inflammatory bowel disease. TCRdb reprocessed the 5' RACE reads and stores each CDR3 protein as one record, lacking DNA. This table lists about 380,000 distinct CDR3 sequences. Sequencing was performed on blood. These receptors were collected from a human donor with ulcerative colitis or Crohn's disease, or a healthy co-twin of an affected twin (not recorded which).

This chain links TRBV18 with TRBJ2-1. The germline gives CDR1 KGHSH, CDR2 LQKENI. CDR3 size: 16 residues. The CDR3 here is CASSPRTQISYNEQFF. The complete variable domain, with remaining parts taken from reference TRBV18 and TRBJ2-1, reads NAGVMQNPRHLVRRRGQEARLRCSPMKGHSHVYWYRQLPEEGLKFMVYLQKENIIDESGMPKERFSAEFPKEGPSILRIQQVVRGDSAAYFCASSPRTQISYNEQFFGPGTRLTVL.

The gene calls are TRBV12-3 or TRBV12-4 and TRBJ2-7; TCRdb selects TRBD1, and the lack of DNA leaves this call unchecked. The CDR3 contains 15 residues. CDR3 in amino acids: CASSSRQTRSYEQYF.

The rearrangement links TRBV4-3 to TRBJ2-3. There are 14 residues in the CDR3. The germline CDR1 and CDR2 sequences are LGHNA and YSLEER. The CDR3 sequence: CASSLHVGLDTQYF.

The J gene is TRBJ1-5, the V gene TRBV5-1; checking the TCRdb D call of TRBD1 is not possible without DNA. This CDR3 is 13 amino acids long. Germline CDR1 SGHRS, CDR2 YFSETQ. The chain's CDR3 is CASSSTGNQPQHF.

The chain couples TRBV7-9 to TRBJ2-2; no DNA is available, so the TRBD1 call from TCRdb remains unchecked. Germline V gene lookup returns CDR1 SEHNR and CDR2 FQNEAQ (reference sequence). This CDR3 is built from 14 residues. CDR3 in amino acids: CASCRTSNTGELFF.

CDR3 residues: CASSLLGGNYEQYF. This chain connects TRBV12-3 or TRBV12-4 to TRBJ2-7; TCRdb gives TRBD2 as the D gene, but with no DNA this cannot be confirmed. The CDR3 is made up of 14 amino acids.